This is a list of T cell receptor beta chains from one sample in a study of T cell changes during pregnancy in multiple sclerosis. Generated by immunoSEQ multiplex PCR, the TCRdb table keeps only in-frame clones and is missing some. The sample records tens of thousands of clones, more than 80% being singletons. The material was peripheral blood, obtained in the first trimester of pregnancy. Every receptor here comes from a female donor in good health, enrolled as a control in a pregnancy study. The CDR3 runs from the conserved cysteine through the conserved F or W. A D gene is named only where the DNA matches it firmly. Expanded clones get a size class; other rows say once, few or many, or leave the size out.

d_call j_call clone_size v_call cdr3_nt cdr3_aa
TRBD1 TRBJ1-2 . TRBV7-2 TGTGCCAGCAGCACGCCGGGACAGGCCCTTTTTGGCTACACCTTC CASSTPGQALFGYTF
. TRBJ1-1 . TRBV2 TGTGCCAGCCTAAAAGGACAGCCGTACACTGAAGCTTTCTTT CASLKGQPYTEAFF
TRBD1 TRBJ2-2 . TRBV4-3 TGCGCCAGCAGCCAGCCGACCTTAGGACAGGGGAAAGGCGGGGAGCTGTTTTTT CASSQPTLGQGKGGELFF
. TRBJ1-1 . TRBV2 TGTGCCAGCAGTCTGGAGCGCACTGAAGCTTTCTTT CASSLERTEAFF
. TRBJ2-6 . TRBV6-5 TGTGCCAGCAGTTATCGGCGGGACTCTGGGGCCAACGTCCTGACTTTC CASSYRRDSGANVLTF
TRBD1 TRBJ1-2 . TRBV5-4 TGTGCCAGCAGCTTCGACAGGGCGGGCTATGGCTACACCTTC CASSFDRAGYGYTF
. TRBJ1-2 few TRBV6-1 TGTGCCAGCAGTGAATCGGGGGAGGGGGTGTCTGGCTACACCTTC CASSESGEGVSGYTF
. TRBJ2-5 . TRBV25-1 TGTGCCAGCAGTGGAGGGATGGAGACCCAGTACTTC CASSGGMETQYF
. TRBJ2-5 . TRBV28 TGTGCCAGCAGTTTACCAAAGCAGGGCCAAGAGACCCAGTACTTC CASSLPKQGQETQYF
. TRBJ2-1 . TRBV5-6 TGTGCCAGCAGCGCGGCGGGCCATGAGCAGTTCTTC CASSAAGHEQFF
. TRBJ1-1 . TRBV7-9 TGTGCCAGCAGCTTAGGGGCACAGGGTTATACTGAAGCTTTCTTT CASSLGAQGYTEAFF
TRBD1 TRBJ2-7 . TRBV7-2 TGTGCCAGCAGCTGGGACGGGACAGGAGGCACCTACGAGCAGTACTTC CASSWDGTGGTYEQYF
TRBD2 TRBJ2-1 . TRBV28 TGTGCCAGCAGTGCCGGGGACTACAACAATGAGCAGTTCTTC CASSAGDYNNEQFF
. TRBJ1-1 . TRBV27 TGTGCCAGCAGTTTTACAGGGTTGGCCACTGAAGCTTTCTTT CASSFTGLATEAFF
TRBD1 TRBJ2-7 . TRBV7-8 TGTGCCAGCAGCTTAGACAGGGGGCTTCACGCCGAGCAGTACTTC CASSLDRGLHAEQYF
. TRBJ1-1 . TRBV7-6 TGTGCCAGCAGCTTACGGCCGGGTAACGCAGGGGTCCCGAACACTGAAGCTTTCTTT CASSLRPGNAGVPNTEAFF
. TRBJ1-5 . TRBV10-3 TGTGCCGTCGCTAGTAGCAATCAGCCCCAGCATTTT CAVASSNQPQHF
. TRBJ1-2 . TRBV6-6 TGTGCCAGCACCTGGGCAGCCAGTTATTCTAACTATGGCTACACCTTC CASTWAASYSNYGYTF
. TRBJ1-6 . TRBV4-1 TGCGCCAGCAGCCAAGAGGGGGGAGTTCCCAATTCACCCCTCCACTTT CASSQEGGVPNSPLHF